This T cell receptor (beta chain) appears in the sequencing data of a study of cytomegalovirus exposure and HLA in healthy donors. Study-wide results and limits: Accurate prediction of HLA-A and HLA-B alleles (for most subjects) was reportedly achieved from TCR beta sequences. TCR beta chains associated with HLA were, in a later analysis, more clonally expanded than equally common others.

PCR amplification relied on 60 Vbeta primers (plus 13 Jbeta primers). Profiled with immunoSEQ multiplex PCR; TCRdb holds only in-frame clones, not every one. The sample consists of around 100,000 clones, approximately 80% of them appearing once. This CDR3 spans 14 amino acids. Trimming stripped 0 bases from V and 7 bases from J, with 9 bases between. CDR1 is SEHNR, CDR2 FQNEAQ, per germline (reference sequence). As to this clone: The antigen is not known.

The genes are TRBV7-9 and TRBJ2-2; a weak D match, TRBD2 (5 bases). Sequenced material: PBMCs. The clonotype was recovered from a woman in her thirties or forties in good health and CMV-seronegative. CDR3 protein: CASSLALAGGELFF. CDR3 DNA sequence: TGTGCCAGCAGCTTAGCTCTAGCTGGCGGGGAGCTGTTTTTT.